The T cell receptor (beta chain) described here comes from a study of blood T cell repertoires in COVID-19. Study as a whole: The origin of the acute and convalescent COVID-19 samples was the United States, Italy and Spain. PBMCs, B-cell-depleted T cells, or T cells were the source of the cDNA or gDNA that made up the material.

The germline V gene has CDR1 GTSNPN and CDR2 SVGIG (reference sequence). The CDR3 is made up of 16 amino acids. Losses at the gene ends were 5 bases for V and 5 bases for J; bases not matched to a gene: 9. In the original processing: Amplification of reference gene primers provided the estimated nucleated cell counts. Generated by immunoSEQ multiplex PCR, the TCRdb table keeps only in-frame clones and is missing some. V, J and clone size were drawn from that table, and D and trimming were deduced from the DNA. Of 200,000 or so clones in the sample, approximately 84% were seen once. This sequence joins TRBV30 and TRBJ2-3, with TRBD2 matching 14 bases. Sequencing was carried out using peripheral blood. The origin of this receptor is a human donor with acute or convalescent COVID-19. The donor label of this sample is uncertain. CDR3 region: CAWSPGLAGAVDTQYF. In DNA form, the CDR3 reads TGTGCCTGGTCCCCGGGACTAGCGGGGGCGGTAGATACGCAGTATTTT.